This T cell receptor beta chain was sequenced in a study of cytomegalovirus exposure and HLA in healthy donors. Study-wide findings and caveats: As immune exposure information, only CMV serostatus was available. Productive rates of about 90% or about 30% were seen for most TCR beta V segments in an earlier analysis. There were 160 or so TCR beta chains listed as cytomegalovirus-associated.

This clone has more than one count but fewer than ten. The antigen remains unidentified. The PCR used 60 Vbeta and 13 Jbeta primers. Assay: immunoSEQ multiplex PCR; the TCRdb copy retains only in-frame clones and omits some. The table lists 130,000 or so clones, around four fifths of them singletons. Sequencing was carried out using PBMCs. The source is a middle-aged woman in good health and CMV-seropositive.

CDR3 coding DNA: TGTGCCAGCAGTGCGGGGACTCAAGTTAGTGAAGCTTTCTTT. Its translation: CASSAGTQVSEAFF. This rearrangement joins TRBV2 to TRBJ1-1, with a weak D call TRBD1 (5 bases). There are 14 residues in the CDR3. Germline V CDR1 and CDR2: SNHLY, FYNNEI. Trimming left V 4 bases short and J 7 bases short, with 16 bases between.